This TCR beta chain derives from a study of blood T cell repertoires in COVID-19. In the study overall: Whether acute or convalescent, the COVID-19 samples came from the United States, Italy and Spain.

TCRdb keeps only in-frame clones here, not all; method: immunoSEQ multiplex PCR. Of roughly 160,000 clones listed, roughly 80% were seen once; the top ten hold 6.5% to 9%. The CDR3 totals 14 residues. Germline values: CDR1 SGHVS, CDR2 FNYEAQ. Trimming removed 5 bases from V and 3 bases from J; junction bases left unmatched: 4. Material for sequencing was peripheral blood. V usage is TRBV7-6 and J usage is TRBJ2-1; the match to TRBD1 covers 7 bases. The sequence was collected from a woman older than 75 with COVID-19, enrolled during active disease. This CDR3 is CASSPSGGYNEQFF. As DNA, the CDR3 is TGTGCCAGCAGCCCCTCAGGGGGCTACAATGAGCAGTTCTTC.